The clone carrying this T cell receptor beta chain was recorded a few times. The antigen remains undetermined. In germline, CDR1 is SGHRS, CDR2 YFSETQ. The CDR3 loop spans 13 amino acids. Trimming removed 0 bases from V and 6 bases from J, with 9 bases in between. The sample belongs to a study of blood T cells in healthy people across ages. The study, taken as a whole, reports: More naive CD4+ cells and higher diversity were found in long-lived than in aged donors. It was found that TCR beta diversity correlated strongly with the percentage of naive T cells.

Using a J-beta primer mix together with a sample-barcoded 5' primer, a second PCR was run for about 6 to 12 cycles. A template-switch adaptor containing 12 random nucleotides labeled each cDNA molecule. The yield of each sample was at least 2.5 million CDR3-containing paired-end reads. One entry per CDR3 protein results from TCRdb running MiXCR on the 5' RACE reads. Seen here are hundreds of thousands of distinct CDR3 sequences, around 38% observed once, and the top ten hold 25% to 30%. This receptor was obtained from a man older than 75 in good health. Sequenced sample: blood. V and J are TRBV5-1 and TRBJ1-2; D gene unclear. The CDR3 region has the DNA TGCGCCAGCAGCTTGGCTGGGATTGATGGCTACACCTTC. Translated: CASSLAGIDGYTF.